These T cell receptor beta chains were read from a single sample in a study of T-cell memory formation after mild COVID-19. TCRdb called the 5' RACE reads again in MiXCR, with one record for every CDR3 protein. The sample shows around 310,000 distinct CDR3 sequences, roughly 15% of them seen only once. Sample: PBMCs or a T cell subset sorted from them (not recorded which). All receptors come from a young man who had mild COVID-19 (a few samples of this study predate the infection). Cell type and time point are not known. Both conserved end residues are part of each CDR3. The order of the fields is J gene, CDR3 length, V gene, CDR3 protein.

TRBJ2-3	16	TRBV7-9	CASSLALSSDTDTQYF
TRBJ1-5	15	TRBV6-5	CASSLTGNSNQPQHF
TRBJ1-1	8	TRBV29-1	CSVDGAFF
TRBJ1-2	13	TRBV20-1	CSALYGGIYGYTF
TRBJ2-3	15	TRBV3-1	CASSQVRGGINTQYF
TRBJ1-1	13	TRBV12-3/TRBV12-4	CASNSWVGTEAFF
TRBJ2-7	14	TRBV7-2	CASSPEASPYEQYF
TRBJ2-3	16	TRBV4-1	CASSQRTRGSTDTQYF
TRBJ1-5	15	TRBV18	CASSPPGRVGQPQHF
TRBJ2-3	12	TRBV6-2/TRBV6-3	CASKKGLYTQYF
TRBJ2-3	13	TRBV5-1	CASQAGGTDTQYF
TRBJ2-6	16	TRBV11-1	CASRVQGAHGANVLTF
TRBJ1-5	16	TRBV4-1	CASSQDPTGGLGAQHF
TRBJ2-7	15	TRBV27	CASSLVAGGLYEQYF
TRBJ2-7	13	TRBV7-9	CASGRAVSYEQYF
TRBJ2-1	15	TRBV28	CASSQGGTTYNEQFF
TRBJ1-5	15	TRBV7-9	CASSRTGQAGQPQHF
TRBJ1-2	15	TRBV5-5	CASSLGSIANYGYTF
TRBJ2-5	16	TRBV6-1	CASSGRDRGFLETQYF
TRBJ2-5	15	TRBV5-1	CASSSLGLAVETQYF
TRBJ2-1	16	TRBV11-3	CASSPGGAASYNEQFF
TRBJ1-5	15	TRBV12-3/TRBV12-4	CASSFEGVGNQPQHF
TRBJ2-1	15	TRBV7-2	CASRRQAGSVNEQFF
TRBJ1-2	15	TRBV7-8	CASSRIGTGFGGYTF
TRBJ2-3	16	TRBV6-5	CASSRTGVLRTDTQYF
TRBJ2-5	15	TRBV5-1	CPSCWEGSFAETQYF
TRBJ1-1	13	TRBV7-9	CASSLEGSPEAFF
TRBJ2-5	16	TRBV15	CATSLMVGNIQETQYF
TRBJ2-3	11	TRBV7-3	CASSFFRAQYF
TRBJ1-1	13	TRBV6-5	CASSRLERAEAFF
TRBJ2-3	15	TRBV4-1	CASSQTSAWIDTQYF
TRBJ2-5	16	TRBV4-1	CASSQDGAGTGETQYF
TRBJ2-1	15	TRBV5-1	CASSLESGGSNEQFF
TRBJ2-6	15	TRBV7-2	CASSPYRSGANVLTF
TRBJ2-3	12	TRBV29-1	CSVGLHTDTQYF
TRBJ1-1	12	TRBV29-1	CSVEPTGTEAFF
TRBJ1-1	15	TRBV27	CASSSRQGRNTEAFF
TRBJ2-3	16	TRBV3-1	CASSGRASGSTDTQYF
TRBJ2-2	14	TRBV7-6	CASSLARVAGELFF
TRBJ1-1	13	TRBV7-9	CASRQGADTEAFF
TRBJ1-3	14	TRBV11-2	CASSLWGAGNTIYF
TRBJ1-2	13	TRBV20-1	CSAGGGDDYGYTF
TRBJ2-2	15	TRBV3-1	CASSQVSGTPGELFF
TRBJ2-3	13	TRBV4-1	CASSQGWQNTQYF
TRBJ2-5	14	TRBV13	CASSSGQSFETQYF
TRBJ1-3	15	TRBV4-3	CASSQDGGTGNTIYF
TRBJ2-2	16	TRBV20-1	CSAVPDSSGGTGELFF
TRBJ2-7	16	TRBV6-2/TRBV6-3	CASSFHPGQGHYEQYF
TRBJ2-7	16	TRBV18	CASSPDFSGGAGEQYF